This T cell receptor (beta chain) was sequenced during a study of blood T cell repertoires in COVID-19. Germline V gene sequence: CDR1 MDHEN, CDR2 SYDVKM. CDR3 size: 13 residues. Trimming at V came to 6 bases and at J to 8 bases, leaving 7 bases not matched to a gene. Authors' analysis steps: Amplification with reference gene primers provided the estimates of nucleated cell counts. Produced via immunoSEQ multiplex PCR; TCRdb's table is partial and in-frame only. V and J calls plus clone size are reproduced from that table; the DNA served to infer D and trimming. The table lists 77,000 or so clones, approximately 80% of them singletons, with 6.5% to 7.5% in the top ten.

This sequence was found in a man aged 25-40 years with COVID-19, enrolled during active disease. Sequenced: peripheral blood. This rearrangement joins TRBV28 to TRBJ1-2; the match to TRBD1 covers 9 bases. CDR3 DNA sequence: TGTGCCAGCAGCTGGGGACAGGGTAACGGCTACACCTTC. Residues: CASSWGQGNGYTF.